These 32 T cell receptor beta chains originate from one sample sequenced in a study of cytomegalovirus exposure and HLA in healthy donors. Vbeta (60) and Jbeta (13) primers were used in the PCR. Produced via immunoSEQ multiplex PCR; TCRdb's table is partial and in-frame only. The sample has around 90,000 clones; 70% to 80% are singletons. Sequenced material: PBMCs. These receptors came from a man aged 30 to 45 in good health and CMV-seronegative.

A word on this clone: Different DNA sequences within this sample yield the same CDR3. This rearrangement joins TRBV2 to TRBJ1-6; D possibly corresponds to TRBD1 (5 bases). V dropped 1 base and J dropped 8 bases, with 9 bases sitting between them. The CDR3 contains 14 residues. Germline V gene sequence: CDR1 SNHLY, CDR2 FYNNEI. The CDR3 DNA reads TGTGCCAGCAGTGAAGAGGGGAACTATTCACCCCTCCACTTT. Protein sequence: CASSEEGNYSPLHF.

The chain couples TRBV29-1 to TRBJ2-1; D is undetermined. The V end lost 4 bases, the J end lost 0 bases, and 10 bases lay between the germline ends. This CDR3 has 14 residues. Germline-derived CDR1 and CDR2 are SQVTM and ANQGSEA. CDR3 sequence: CSVVFRSSYNEQFF. DNA for the CDR3: TGCAGCGTTGTTTTTAGAAGCTCCTACAATGAGCAGTTCTTC.

The CDR3 is CASSVERATDTQYF. Written as DNA, the CDR3 is TGTGCCAGCAGCGTAGAGCGCGCCACAGATACGCAGTATTTT. This chain uses TRBV9 with TRBJ2-3, with D unresolved. The V end was cut by 0 bases, the J end by 2 bases, with 7 bases between. The length of the CDR3 is 14 residues. Germline loops: CDR1 SGDLS, CDR2 YYNGEE.

V gene TRBV6-1 combines with J gene TRBJ1-1, with unresolved D. CDR1 is MNHNS and CDR2 is SASEGT in the germline V gene. The CDR3 runs 15 residues. The V and J ends lost 8 bases and 1 base respectively, with 17 bases between them. The CDR3: CASGTSAGGNTEAFF. CDR3 DNA: TGTGCCAGCGGAACGAGCGCGGGAGGGAACACTGAAGCTTTCTTT.

This clone was detected only once. The chain couples TRBV10-3 to TRBJ1-1; the match to TRBD1 covers 8 bases. The germline V gene has CDR1 ENHRY and CDR2 SYGVKD. V was pared by 2 bases and J by 5 bases, with 7 bases of the junction left unmatched. CDR3 size: 15 residues. CDR3 region: CAISESLQGVTEAFF. The CDR3 bases are TGTGCCATCAGTGAGAGTTTACAGGGGGTTACTGAAGCTTTCTTT.

CDR3 sequence: CASSPRGLAGGPHEQFF. CDR3 DNA: TGTGCCAGTAGTCCCCGGGGACTAGCGGGAGGGCCACATGAGCAGTTCTTC. This rearrangement joins TRBV19 to TRBJ2-1; 16 bases are a match to TRBD2. The V gene end was trimmed by 5 bases and the J gene end by 8 bases; junction bases not matched to a gene: 9. The CDR3 is 17 amino acids. Per the germline V gene, CDR1 is LNHDA and CDR2 is SQIVND (reference sequence).

This chain connects TRBV7-8 to TRBJ1-1; 8 nucleotides line up with TRBD1. Germline CDR1 is SGHVS and CDR2 is FQNEAQ. The CDR3 loop spans 14 amino acids. V lost 4 bases to trimming and J lost 6 bases; unmatched junction nucleotides: 7. The CDR3 nucleotides read TGTGCCAGCAGCTCCCCGGACAGGGTCCCTGAAGCTTTCTTT. Translated, it gives CASSSPDRVPEAFF.

DNA for the CDR3: TGTGCCAGCGCGCTTATACAGGGGGACCGGAGTGAAGCTTTCTTT. Protein sequence: CASALIQGDRSEAFF. The chain uses TRBV18 and TRBJ1-1, with 8 positions matching TRBD1. V lost 8 bases to trimming and J lost 7 bases; unmatched junction nucleotides: 15. The CDR3 is 15 residues long. CDR1 and CDR2 from the germline V gene are KGHSH and LQKENI.

As regards this clone: This same CDR3 is encoded by further DNA sequences in the sample. The chain links TRBV6-1 to TRBJ2-7; D might be TRBD2 (6 bases). The V gene lost 1 base and the J gene lost 5 bases, with 12 bases spanning the gap. This CDR3 comprises 14 residues. Germline loops: CDR1 MNHNS, CDR2 SASEGT. CDR3 protein: CASSEVGGADEQYV. The CDR3 region has the DNA TGTGCCAGCAGTGAAGTAGGAGGGGCAGACGAGCAGTACGTC.

This clone was counted a few times. The chain couples TRBV2 to TRBJ1-4; TRBD1 might be the D (5 bases). CDR3 length: 15 residues. The germline V and J ends were trimmed by 7 bases and 0 bases, with 12 bases remaining between them. From germline, CDR1 is SNHLY and CDR2 FYNNEI. CDR3 nucleotide sequence: TGTGCCAGCACGGGGGAGGCGGCAACTAATGAAAAACTGTTTTTT. It yields the protein CASTGEAATNEKLFF.

The chain has TRBV9 and TRBJ2-2; TRBD2 matches 9 bases. V shed 4 bases and J 6 bases; nucleotides not matched to a gene: 7. The CDR3 contains 15 residues. Germline V gene data show CDR1 as SGDLS and CDR2 as YYNGEE. DNA for the CDR3: TGTGCCAGCAGCTTTAGCGGGGGCTCCTCCGGGGAGCTGTTTTTT. This encodes CASSFSGGSSGELFF.

Points on this clone: The same CDR3 is also encoded by other DNA sequences in this sample. J is TRBJ1-1 and V is TRBV28, with D hard to call. V was pared by 2 bases and J by 0 bases, with 16 bases between. The CDR3 extends over 17 amino acids. Germline loops: CDR1 MDHEN, CDR2 SYDVKM. The DNA for the CDR3 is TGTGCCAGCAGTTTAGGGAGCTCCTTCATCATGAACACTGAAGCTTTCTTT. Protein product: CASSLGSSFIMNTEAFF.

The gene calls are TRBV7-9 and TRBJ2-1; TRBD1 matches 11 bases. Germline CDR1 SEHNR, CDR2 FQNEAQ (reference sequence). This CDR3 comprises 15 residues. The ends lost 6 bases at V and 8 bases at J; junction bases unmatched: 9. CDR3 DNA: TGTGCCAGCAGTCCCGGGGACAGGGGGGACGATGAGCAGTTCTTC. This encodes CASSPGDRGDDEQFF. Drawing the rest from reference TRBV7-9 and TRBJ2-1, the complete variable domain is DTGVSQNPRHKITKRGQNVTFRCDPISEHNRLYWYRQTLGQGPEFLTYFQNEAQLEKSRLLSDRFSAERPKGSFSTLEIQRTEQGDSAMYLCASSPGDRGDDEQFFGPGTRLTVL.

This chain joins TRBV19 and TRBJ1-1; 10 nucleotides line up with TRBD1. The germline CDR1 and CDR2 sequences are LNHDA and SQIVND (reference sequence). Trimming removed 6 bases from V and 1 base from J; junction bases left unmatched: 5. CDR3 length: 15 residues. DNA of the CDR3: TGTGCCAGTAGCCAGGACAGGGGGACGAACACTGAAGCTTTCTTT. It is translated as CASSQDRGTNTEAFF.

The chain uses TRBV5-1 and TRBJ2-5; 10 nucleotides line up with TRBD1. This CDR3 region has 18 residues. From germline, CDR1 is SGHRS and CDR2 YFSETQ. With 0 bases clipped from V and 4 bases from J, the junction kept 12 bases outside the gene matches. The CDR3 here is CASSLETGGLIEAETQYF. CDR3 DNA: TGCGCCAGCAGCTTGGAGACAGGGGGCTTAATCGAGGCAGAGACCCAGTACTTC.

The J gene is TRBJ2-1, the V gene TRBV29-1; a possible D gene is TRBD2 (7 bases). Germline V gene lookup returns CDR1 SQVTM and CDR2 ANQGSEA. The V gene lost 6 bases and the J gene lost 2 bases, with 14 bases spanning the gap. There are 14 residues in the CDR3. CDR3 sequence: CSVIGGVPYNEQFF. CDR3 coding DNA: TGCAGCGTCATAGGGGGGGTTCCCTACAATGAGCAGTTCTTC.

Here the CDR3 DNA reads TGTGCCAGCAGCGTATCCCACGGTGGGGGGAAAGAAAAACTGTTTTTT. This gives the protein CASSVSHGGGKEKLFF. The chain is built from TRBV9 and TRBJ1-4; D is perhaps TRBD1 (5 bases). The CDR3 is made up of 16 amino acids. With 1 base removed from V and 8 bases from J, the gap between germline ends came to 18 bases. The germline V gene encodes CDR1 SGDLS and CDR2 YYNGEE.

The V and J genes are TRBV13 and TRBJ2-7; D remains unclear. The CDR3 runs to 13 residues. V gave up 0 bases and J gave up 2 bases, with 5 bases separating them. Germline CDR1 PRHDT, CDR2 FYEKMQ (reference sequence). The CDR3 coding sequence is TGTGCCAGCAGCTTAGGTAGCACCTACGAGCAGTACGTC. Its translation is CASSLGSTYEQYV.

As DNA, the CDR3 is TGTGCCAGCAGCTCCCATTTAGCCGACAGGCTTAATGAAAAACTGTTTTTT. It is translated as CASSSHLADRLNEKLFF. This chain connects TRBV7-2 to TRBJ1-4; TRBD1 is a possible D gene (6 bases). The CDR3 consists of 17 residues. The germline V and J ends were trimmed by 4 bases and 4 bases, with 19 bases remaining between them. Germline loops: CDR1 SGHTA, CDR2 FQGNSA.

This clone has only one observation. The J gene is TRBJ1-5, the V gene TRBV9; D is undetermined. V dropped 4 bases and J dropped 2 bases, with 13 bases sitting between them. The length of the CDR3 is 15 residues. Germline loops: CDR1 SGDLS, CDR2 YYNGEE. The CDR3, as DNA: TGTGCCAGCAGCCCCGGCGGGCTTGGCAATCAGCCCCAGCATTTT. It yields the protein CASSPGGLGNQPQHF.

The chain is built from TRBV11-1 and TRBJ1-2; TRBD1 agrees at 8 bases. CDR1 is SGHAT, CDR2 FQDESV, per germline (reference sequence). With 5 bases clipped from V and 2 bases from J, the junction kept 10 bases outside the gene matches. The CDR3 has 16 amino acids. The DNA of the CDR3 is TGTGCCAGCAGCCCGAAGGACAGGGCGGGGAACTATGGCTACACCTTC. This sequence encodes CASSPKDRAGNYGYTF.

V gene TRBV19 combines with J gene TRBJ1-2; 9 positions agree with TRBD1. The CDR3 loop spans 13 amino acids. Looked up from germline, CDR1 is LNHDA and CDR2 is SQIVND (reference sequence). After removal of 7 bases from V and 8 bases from J, the junction contained 8 bases not matched to a gene. This CDR3 is CASTQGTGLGYTF. DNA for the CDR3: TGTGCCAGTACCCAAGGGACAGGGCTCGGCTACACCTTC.

Comment on this clone: The sample holds other DNA sequences that translate to the same CDR3. The V call is TRBV9, the J call TRBJ2-6; D is possibly TRBD2 (5 bases). Germline values: CDR1 SGDLS, CDR2 YYNGEE. V shed 0 bases and J shed 2 bases, with 6 bases lying between them. The length of the CDR3 is 15 residues. This CDR3 reads CASSVAGTGANVLTF. In DNA form, the CDR3 reads TGTGCCAGCAGCGTAGCGGGGACTGGGGCCAACGTCCTGACTTTC. The whole variable domain, filled in from reference TRBV9 and TRBJ2-6, reads DSGVTQTPKHLITATGQRVTLRCSPRSGDLSVYWYQQSLDQGLQFLIQYYNGEERAKGNILERFSAQQFPDLHSELNLSSLELGDSALYFCASSVAGTGANVLTFGAGSRLTVL.

The V call is TRBV7-3, the J call TRBJ2-3, with no clear D. V was clipped by 5 bases and J by 6 bases, with 15 bases between them. CDR1 and CDR2 from the germline V gene are SGHTA and FQGTGA. The CDR3 covers 14 residues. CDR3 residues: CASSPTPLGDTQYF. The CDR3 nucleotides read TGTGCCAGCAGCCCGACCCCCCTCGGGGATACGCAGTATTTT. Together with reference TRBV7-3 and TRBJ2-3, the CDR3 gives the full variable domain: GAGVSQTPSNKVTEKGKYVELRCDPISGHTALYWYRQSLGQGPEFLIYFQGTGAADDSGLPNDRFFAVRPEGSVSTLKIQRTERGDSAVYLCASSPTPLGDTQYFGPGTRLTVL.

This clone was detected a few times. The V call is TRBV6-1, the J call TRBJ1-2, with D perhaps matching TRBD1 (6 bases). Looked up from germline, CDR1 is MNHNS and CDR2 is SASEGT. V lost 2 bases and J lost 8, with 15 bases in between. The CDR3 is made up of 14 amino acids. The CDR3, as DNA: TGTGCCAGCAGTGAACAGGGGACGGCGGTCGGCTACACCTTC. As protein: CASSEQGTAVGYTF.

The rearrangement joins TRBV5-6 to TRBJ2-7, with TRBD2 identical over 14 bases. The germline V gene encodes CDR1 SGHDT and CDR2 YYEEEE. This CDR3 is built from 15 residues. The J segment lost 4 bases and the V segment lost 5 bases, leaving 5 bases of the junction unmatched. CDR3 sequence reads: CASRVTSGGAYEQYF. The CDR3 bases are TGTGCCAGCAGGGTGACTAGCGGGGGGGCTTACGAGCAGTACTTC.

The chain employs TRBV5-8 and TRBJ1-5, with D uncertain. Trimming left V 2 bases short and J 4 bases short, with 7 bases between. The CDR3 sequence is 13 residues long. CDR1 SGHTS and CDR2 YDEGEE come from the germline V gene. This CDR3 reads CASSFSGNQPQHF. DNA of the CDR3: TGTGCCAGCAGCTTCTCGGGAAATCAGCCCCAGCATTTT.

The V gene is TRBV5-6, the J gene TRBJ2-3; TRBD2 matches at 14 bases. Trimming took 4 bases from V and 2 from J; bases not matched to a gene: 6. Germline V gene lookup returns CDR1 SGHDT and CDR2 YYEEEE. The CDR3 is 17 amino acids. CDR3 DNA sequence: TGTGCCAGCAGCCTCGGGACTAGCGGGAGCAACACAGATACGCAGTATTTT. This translates into CASSLGTSGSNTDTQYF. Using reference TRBV5-6 and TRBJ2-3 for the parts outside the CDR3, the full variable domain is DAGVTQSPTHLIKTRGQQVTLRCSPKSGHDTVSWYQQALGQGPQFIFQYYEEEERQRGNFPDRFSGHQFPNYSSELNVNALLLGDSALYLCASSLGTSGSNTDTQYFGPGTRLTVL.

V and J are TRBV27 and TRBJ1-4; D ambiguous. The CDR3 spans 14 residues. Germline V gives CDR1 MNHEY, CDR2 SMNVEV (reference sequence). Trimming took 4 bases from V and 10 from J, leaving 16 bases between them. CDR3 nucleotide sequence: TGTGCCAGCAGTTCCGCTAGCCTGATGGGAAAACTGTTTTTT. Translation gives CASSSASLMGKLFF.

For the CDR3, the DNA is TGTGCCATCAGCCAGGCAGTCAATCAGCCCCAGCATTTT. Translated, it gives CAISQAVNQPQHF. V and J are TRBV10-3 and TRBJ1-5, with no clear D. The CDR3 has 13 residues. Trimming shortened V by 6 bases and J by 3 bases, and 9 bases separated the two germline ends. Germline values: CDR1 ENHRY, CDR2 SYGVKD.

The table lists this clone with a count of one. The rearrangement joins TRBV7-9 to TRBJ1-3; no firm D call. The ends were cut back, 2 bases at V and 0 bases at J, with 5 bases in the middle. Germline CDR1 reads SEHNR; CDR2 reads FQNEAQ (reference sequence). This CDR3 has 14 amino acids. For the CDR3, the DNA is TGTGCCAGCAGCTTACGGGGCTCTGGAAACACCATATATTTT. Translated, it gives CASSLRGSGNTIYF.

This chain's CDR3 is CASSLSPRVETQYF. DNA for the CDR3: TGTGCCAGCAGTTTATCCCCCCGGGTGGAGACCCAGTACTTC. The chain couples TRBV27 to TRBJ2-5; D uncertain. The CDR3 runs to 14 residues. From germline, CDR1 is MNHEY and CDR2 SMNVEV (reference sequence). Trimming pared 0 bases from V and 5 bases from J, leaving 10 bases between.